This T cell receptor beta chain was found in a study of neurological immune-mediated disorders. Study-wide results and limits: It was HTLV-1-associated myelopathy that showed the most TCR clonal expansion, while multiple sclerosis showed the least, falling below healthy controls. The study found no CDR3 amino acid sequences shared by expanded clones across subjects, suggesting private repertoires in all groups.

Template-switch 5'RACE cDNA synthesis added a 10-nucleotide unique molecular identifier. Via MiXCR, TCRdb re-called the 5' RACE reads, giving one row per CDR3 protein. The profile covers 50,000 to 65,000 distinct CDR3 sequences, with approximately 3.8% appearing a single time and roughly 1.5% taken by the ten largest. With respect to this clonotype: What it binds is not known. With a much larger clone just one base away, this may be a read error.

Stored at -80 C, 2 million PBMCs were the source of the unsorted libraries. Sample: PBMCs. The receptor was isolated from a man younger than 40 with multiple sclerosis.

The CDR3: CASRFRGEAFF. DNA for the CDR3: TGTGCCAGCAGATTTAGGGGGGAAGCTTTCTTT. The chain carries TRBV5-5 and TRBJ1-1, with D possibly TRBD1 on 6 matching bases. V dropped 5 bases and J dropped 8 bases, with 10 bases sitting between them. The CDR3 runs to 11 residues. Germline V CDR1 and CDR2: SGHKS, YYEKEE (reference sequence).